This entry lists 29 T cell receptor beta chains sequenced from one sample in a study of cytotoxic CD8 clonotypes in ibrutinib-treated CLL (dated by TCRdb to the early 2020s). The sample's time point label is to be understood as: progressive disease on ibrutinib. The library was produced with the immunoSEQ multiplex PCR assay. Not all clones reach the TCRdb copy of this immuneACCESS table, which keeps in-frame sequences only. Checked studies attribute under half of the gap to unresolved V genes and leave the rest unexplained. In all, the sample holds approximately 25,000 clones, and approximately 71% of those were seen once. Of the sample, roughly 47% is held by the ten largest clones. The input for sequencing was PBMCs, taken at disease progression, from a patient treated with ibrutinib. The receptors shown here come from a human donor with chronic lymphocytic leukemia.

This clone is medium-sized by share. The CDR3: CASSVPRTSGGIYEQYF. Written as DNA, the CDR3 is TGTGCCAGCAGTGTACCCAGGACTAGCGGGGGGATCTACGAGCAGTACTTC. The chain combines TRBV2 with TRBJ2-7, with 14 nucleotides matching TRBD2. The V gene end was trimmed by 4 bases and the J gene end by 3 bases; junction bases not matched to a gene: 8. The CDR3 has 17 amino acids. Germline-derived CDR1 and CDR2 are SNHLY and FYNNEI.

This chain links TRBV5-1 with TRBJ2-1; TRBD2 matches 15 bases. This CDR3 region has 15 residues. The V segment lost 3 bases and the J segment 8 bases; nucleotides outside the gene matches: 3. Germline CDR1 and CDR2: SGHRS and YFSETQ. In nucleotides, the CDR3 is TGCGCCAGCAGCTGGGGACTAGCGGGGGGCTATGAGCAGTTCTTC. Encoded protein: CASSWGLAGGYEQFF.

The chain employs TRBV19 and TRBJ1-1; D uncertain. V was cut by 5 bases and J by 0 bases, with 16 bases left in between. Germline V gene data show CDR1 as LNHDA and CDR2 as SQIVND (reference sequence). The CDR3 spans 16 residues. Written as DNA, the CDR3 is TGTGCCAGTAGTCTAAAGTGGCAGCCGCTGAACACTGAAGCTTTCTTT. Translation: CASSLKWQPLNTEAFF.

The chain carries TRBV6-5 and TRBJ1-1, with D possibly being TRBD1 (5 bases). The CDR3 contains 14 residues. Between the trimmed V and J ends, which lost 6 bases and 0 bases, there was a span of 11 bases. In germline, CDR1 is MNHEY, CDR2 SVGAGI. CDR3 in amino acids: CASSWGRLNTEAFF. CDR3 bases: TGTGCCAGCAGCTGGGGACGGTTGAACACTGAAGCTTTCTTT.

This clone has a single count. The chain carries TRBV27 and TRBJ1-6; 8 bases are a match to TRBD1. This CDR3 is 18 amino acids long. The V gene's germline CDR1 is MNHEY and CDR2 SMNVEV (reference sequence). Trimming at V came to 5 bases and at J to 2 bases, leaving 11 bases not matched to a gene. The CDR3 loop reads CASSPRQGIGAYNSPLHF. CDR3 in DNA: TGTGCCAGCAGTCCTCGACAGGGGATAGGTGCCTATAATTCACCCCTCCACTTT.

V usage is TRBV7-3 and J usage is TRBJ1-1; 8 nucleotides agree with TRBD1. The junction had 2 bases not matched to a gene; V was cut back by 5 bases and J by 3 bases. The CDR3 contains 13 residues. Germline V gene sequence: CDR1 SGHTA, CDR2 FQGTGA. The CDR3 region has the DNA TGTGCCAGCAGCCGACAGGGGTACACTGAAGCTTTCTTT. It specifies CASSRQGYTEAFF.

The gene calls are TRBV29-1 and TRBJ2-5; no clear D gene. Trimming left V 4 bases short and J 2 bases short, with 14 bases between. This CDR3 spans 14 amino acids. The germline V gene encodes CDR1 SQVTM and CDR2 ANQGSEA. The CDR3 DNA reads TGCAGCGTTGGTAGACCCCCTTCTCAAGAGACCCAGTACTTC. Its protein product is CSVGRPPSQETQYF.

The sample holds a few counts of this clone. The chain couples TRBV19 to TRBJ1-5; the match to TRBD1 covers 7 bases. CDR1 is LNHDA and CDR2 is SQIVND in the germline V gene (reference sequence). V lost 7 bases, J lost 4 bases, and 13 bases stayed unmatched. The CDR3 totals 16 residues. DNA for the CDR3: TGTGCCAGTAAACCGCACAGGGGCACGGGTAATCAGCCCCAGCATTTT. It encodes CASKPHRGTGNQPQHF.

This clone appeared a few times. V is TRBV7-9 and J is TRBJ2-7; the match to TRBD1 covers 11 bases. The CDR3 covers 14 residues. V was clipped by 5 bases and J by 3 bases; unmatched bases: 3. CDR1 is SEHNR and CDR2 is FQNEAQ in the germline V gene (reference sequence). CDR3 in DNA: TGTGCCAGCAGCAGGACAGGGGGCATCTACGAGCAGTACTTC. Translated: CASSRTGGIYEQYF.

CDR3 DNA sequence: TGTGCCAGCAGCCAAGCCACAGGAGCGGAAGCTTTCTTT. Translated: CASSQATGAEAFF. The V gene is TRBV14, the J gene TRBJ1-1; TRBD1 might be the D (5 bases). The CDR3 is 13 residues long. Germline lookup yields CDR1 SGHDN and CDR2 FVKESK. The V gene lost 1 base and the J gene lost 8 bases, with 11 bases spanning the gap.

The chain couples TRBV29-1 to TRBJ1-5; no firm D call. Germline CDR1 reads SQVTM; CDR2 reads ANQGSEA. This CDR3 is 15 amino acids long. V was pared by 5 bases and J by 2 bases, with 16 bases between. The CDR3 coding sequence is TGCAGCGTTTCATCCGGGCTCCTAGGCAATCAGCCCCAGCATTTT. This sequence encodes CSVSSGLLGNQPQHF.

The chain uses TRBV11-2 and TRBJ2-5, with TRBD1 as a possible D gene (5 bases). This CDR3 has 14 residues. Trimming shortened V by 5 bases and J by 3 bases, and 13 bases separated the two germline ends. Germline CDR1 SGHAT, CDR2 FQNNGV. The CDR3 here is CASSLTVFEETQYF. The CDR3 DNA sequence: TGTGCCAGCAGCCTGACAGTCTTTGAAGAGACCCAGTACTTC.

The chain uses TRBV5-4 and TRBJ1-2, with D unclear. The ends were cut back, 0 bases at V and 14 bases at J, with 11 bases in the middle. The V gene's germline CDR1 is SGHNT and CDR2 YYREEE (reference sequence). There are 11 residues in the CDR3. CDR3 DNA sequence: TGTGCCAGCAGCTTGGCGAGAGGCGAGACCTTC. Residues: CASSLARGETF.

This sequence joins TRBV5-1 and TRBJ2-2; tentative D call: TRBD2 (5 bases). CDR3 length: 13 amino acids. From germline, CDR1 is SGHRS and CDR2 YFSETQ. The V end was cut by 0 bases, the J end by 5 bases, with 5 bases between. CDR3 in amino acids: CASSLAGTGELFF. In DNA, the CDR3 is TGCGCCAGCAGCTTGGCGGGGACCGGGGAGCTGTTTTTT.

This chain connects TRBV30 to TRBJ1-2; D is unresolved. Per germline, CDR1 GTSNPN and CDR2 SVGIG (reference sequence). V lost 0 bases, J lost 8 bases, and 16 bases lay in between. This CDR3 region has 14 residues. The CDR3 here is CAWSVWKGTPGYTF. DNA of the CDR3: TGTGCCTGGAGTGTGTGGAAGGGAACGCCGGGCTACACCTTC.

The CDR3 DNA follows: TGTGCCAGCAGTGAGGGAATTATCGGGGAGCTGTTTTTT. Protein: CASSEGIIGELFF. The chain carries TRBV2 and TRBJ2-2; D is unresolved. This CDR3 has 13 amino acids. The V and J ends lost 3 bases and 7 bases respectively, with 9 bases between them. Germline V gives CDR1 SNHLY, CDR2 FYNNEI.

The V gene is TRBV12-5, the J gene TRBJ1-2; TRBD1 matches 10 bases. Germline assignment: CDR1 LGHNT and CDR2 FRNRAP. This CDR3 contains 14 residues. V was pared by 6 bases and J by 5 bases, with 6 bases of the junction left unmatched. The CDR3 coding sequence is TGTGCTAGTGGGACAGGGGGCGATCCGTATGGCTACACCTTC. It yields the protein CASGTGGDPYGYTF.

In this sample, this clone turned up a few times. CDR3 sequence (DNA): TGTGCCAGCTCACCACCGTTGGTGAACACTGAAGCTTTCTTT. Its translation: CASSPPLVNTEAFF. The chain joins TRBV18 to TRBJ1-1; D uncertain. Trimming took 0 bases from V and 0 from J, leaving 5 bases between them. This CDR3 contains 14 residues. The germline V gene has CDR1 KGHSH and CDR2 LQKENI.

In this sample, this clone turned up a few times. The genes are TRBV5-1 and TRBJ2-1; D remains unclear. The CDR3 loop spans 14 amino acids. The V gene lost 0 bases and the J gene lost 5 bases, with 9 bases spanning the gap. Germline V CDR1 and CDR2: SGHRS, YFSETQ. The DNA of the CDR3 is TGCGCCAGCAGCTTGGAACAGTCTAACAATGAGCAGTTCTTC. Its translation: CASSLEQSNNEQFF. The variable domain in full, with the rest retrieved from reference TRBV5-1 and TRBJ2-1, is KAGVTQTPRYLIKTRGQQVTLSCSPISGHRSVSWYQQTPGQGLQFLFEYFSETQRNKGNFPGRFSGRQFSNSRSEMNVSTLELGDSALYLCASSLEQSNNEQFFGPGTRLTVL.

The chain carries TRBV6-5 and TRBJ1-5; D is undetermined. The CDR3 consists of 14 residues. The germline V and J ends were trimmed by 6 bases and 2 bases, with 11 bases remaining between them. Looked up from germline, CDR1 is MNHEY and CDR2 is SVGAGI. The DNA for the CDR3 is TGTGCCAGCAGCCCAGTTTGGGGCAATCAGCCCCAGCATTTT. As protein: CASSPVWGNQPQHF.

The count of this clone is one. One end of the junction varies from germline; a read error may be responsible. V and J are TRBV7-9 and TRBJ1-1; no reliable D call. The CDR3 runs to 15 residues. CDR1 is SEHNR, CDR2 FQNEAQ, per germline (reference sequence). As DNA, the CDR3 is TGTGCCAGCAGCTGGGAGGAGGGTATGAATACTGAAGCTTTCTTT. It translates to CASSWEEGMNTEAFF.

The genes are TRBV4-1 and TRBJ2-3; 8 bases match TRBD2. The CDR3 length is 14 residues. CDR1 and CDR2 (germline): MGHRA, YSYEKL. V lost 4 bases and J lost 3; bases outside the gene matches: 3. The CDR3 is CASSPRGGTDTQYF. CDR3 coding DNA: TGCGCCAGCAGCCCCCGGGGGGGGACAGATACGCAGTATTTT.

This rearrangement joins TRBV7-2 to TRBJ2-7; 7 bases agree with TRBD1. Germline lookup yields CDR1 SGHTA and CDR2 FQGNSA. This CDR3 comprises 15 residues. V lost 1 base and J lost 2; bases outside the gene matches: 5. This CDR3 reads CASSLDRGLTYEQYF. CDR3 nucleotides: TGTGCCAGCAGCTTAGACAGGGGTCTTACCTACGAGCAGTACTTC.

This chain links TRBV7-8 with TRBJ2-3; D not resolved. The CDR3 has 14 residues. The germline gives CDR1 SGHVS, CDR2 FQNEAQ. The ends were cut back, 5 bases at V and 1 base at J, with 10 bases in the middle. This chain's CDR3 is CASSLYIGTDTQYF. In DNA, the CDR3 is TGTGCCAGCAGCCTCTATATAGGCACAGATACGCAGTATTTT.

The DNA of the CDR3 is TGCGCCAGCGGAGGACAGAACACTGAAGCTTTCTTT. Protein: CASGGQNTEAFF. This chain uses TRBV10-2 with TRBJ1-1, with D maybe TRBD1 (5 bases). Germline CDR1 WSHSY, CDR2 SAAADI. The V and J ends lost 8 bases and 1 base respectively, with 8 bases between them. This CDR3 is built from 12 residues.

The V and J genes are TRBV4-1 and TRBJ2-7; 8 bases fit TRBD1. Germline V gene sequence: CDR1 MGHRA, CDR2 YSYEKL. The CDR3 covers 14 residues. The junction had 2 bases not matched to a gene; V was cut back by 4 bases and J by 0 bases. The CDR3 here is CASSPDRVSYEQYF. The CDR3 bases are TGCGCCAGCAGCCCGGACAGGGTCTCCTACGAGCAGTACTTC.

The rearrangement links TRBV19 to TRBJ2-7, with TRBD2 identical over 9 bases. Germline V CDR1 and CDR2: LNHDA, SQIVND (reference sequence). V lost 7 bases to trimming and J lost 6 bases; unmatched junction nucleotides: 13. The CDR3 totals 15 residues. The CDR3 nucleotides read TGTGCCAGTATGGACAGAGCGGGGGGTTGGGGCGAGCAGTACTTC. This encodes CASMDRAGGWGEQYF.

This chain connects TRBV5-4 to TRBJ2-1, with TRBD1 as a possible D gene (5 bases). This CDR3 has 12 residues. V was pared by 4 bases and J by 10 bases, with 12 bases between. Germline V lookup: CDR1 SGHNT, CDR2 YYREEE (reference sequence). CDR3 nucleotides: TGTGCCAGCAGCCCTGGAAGGACAGAGCAGTTCTTC. It specifies CASSPGRTEQFF.

The chain links TRBV10-3 to TRBJ2-1; TRBD2 matches at 12 bases. The CDR3 sequence is 17 residues long. V lost 6 bases to trimming and J lost 0 bases; unmatched junction nucleotides: 6. Germline assignment: CDR1 ENHRY and CDR2 SYGVKD. CDR3 nucleotide sequence: TGTGCCATCAGGGGCCTAGCGGGGGGGCTCTCCTACAATGAGCAGTTCTTC. Translated, it gives CAIRGLAGGLSYNEQFF.